The source of this TCR beta chain is a study of blood T cell repertoires in COVID-19. Study summary: Sites in the United States, Italy and Spain provided acute and convalescent COVID-19 samples.

Original analysis: For nucleated cells, counts were estimated from reference gene primer amplification. Assay: immunoSEQ multiplex PCR; the TCRdb copy retains only in-frame clones and omits some. V and J calls and clone size are as listed in that table; D and trimming were resolved from the DNA. The table has roughly 370,000 clones, 80% to 90% seen once; the top ten hold around 10%. Symptom resolution, clearance, or two negative PCRs marked donors in Cohort 3 as recovered. The clonotype originates from a woman aged 50 to 60 who had recovered from COVID-19. Specimen: PBMCs or T cells enriched from blood (not recorded which).

CDR3 sequence (DNA): TGTGCCAGCAGCTTAACGGGGGGCAGGGAGACCCAGTACTTC. The encoded protein is CASSLTGGRETQYF. V gene TRBV7-2 combines with J gene TRBJ2-5, with D maybe TRBD2 (7 bases). V was clipped by 2 bases and J by 5 bases, with 12 bases between them. The CDR3 is 14 residues long. Germline CDR1 SGHTA, CDR2 FQGNSA. The whole variable domain, remainder taken from reference TRBV7-2 and TRBJ2-5, is GAGVSQSPSNKVTEKGKDVELRCDPISGHTALYWYRQSLGQGLEFLIYFQGNSAPDKSGLPSDRFSAERTGGSVSTLTIQRTQQEDSAVYLCASSLTGGRETQYFGPGTRLLVL.